This TCR beta chain is from a study of blood T cell repertoires in COVID-19. In the study overall: Acute-phase and convalescent COVID-19 samples originated in the United States, Italy and Spain.

The CDR3 loop spans 14 amino acids. Germline-derived CDR1 and CDR2 are LNHDA and SQIVND (reference sequence). With 5 bases removed from V and 3 bases from J, the gap between germline ends came to 13 bases. In the authors' methods: Counts of nucleated cells, estimated from reference gene primer amplification, were obtained. Data came from immunoSEQ multiplex PCR; TCRdb stores just in-frame clones and leaves some out. V and J calls and clone size are as listed in that table; D and trimming were resolved from the DNA. This sample has 150,000 to 200,000 clones, with roughly 84% found just once. The sequence was obtained from a human donor with acute or convalescent COVID-19. The donor label of this sample is uncertain. The chain employs TRBV19 and TRBJ1-2; TRBD1 is a possible D gene (6 bases). Input material: peripheral blood. CDR3 residues: CASSEQGRDYGYTF. The CDR3 DNA reads TGTGCCAGTAGTGAACAGGGCCGAGACTATGGCTACACCTTC.